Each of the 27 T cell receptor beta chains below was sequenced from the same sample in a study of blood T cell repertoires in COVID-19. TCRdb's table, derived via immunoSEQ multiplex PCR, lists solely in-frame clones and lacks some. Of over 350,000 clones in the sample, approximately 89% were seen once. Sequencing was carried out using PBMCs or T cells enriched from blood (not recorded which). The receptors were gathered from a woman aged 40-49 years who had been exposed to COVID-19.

Here the CDR3 reads CASSLSGQWNTEAFF. In DNA, the CDR3 is TGTGCCAGTAGTCTCTCGGGACAGTGGAACACTGAAGCTTTCTTT. This chain uses TRBV19 with TRBJ1-1; 7 bases are a match to TRBD1. The length of the CDR3 is 15 residues. V shed 5 bases, J shed 1 base, and the junction held 7 bases outside the gene matches. Germline CDR1 and CDR2: LNHDA and SQIVND (reference sequence).

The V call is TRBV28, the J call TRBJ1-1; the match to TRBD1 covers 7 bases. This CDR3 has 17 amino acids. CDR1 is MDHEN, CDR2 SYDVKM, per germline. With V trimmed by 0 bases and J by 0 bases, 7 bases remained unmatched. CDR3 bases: TGTGCCAGCAGTTTATGGGCAGGGGGTATCATGAACACTGAAGCTTTCTTT. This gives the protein CASSLWAGGIMNTEAFF.

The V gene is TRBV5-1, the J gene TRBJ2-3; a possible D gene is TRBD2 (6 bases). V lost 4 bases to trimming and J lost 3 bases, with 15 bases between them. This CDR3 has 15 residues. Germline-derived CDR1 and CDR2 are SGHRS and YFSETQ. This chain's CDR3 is CASSRWGGATDTQYF. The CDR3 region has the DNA TGCGCCAGCAGCAGATGGGGCGGGGCTACAGATACGCAGTATTTT.

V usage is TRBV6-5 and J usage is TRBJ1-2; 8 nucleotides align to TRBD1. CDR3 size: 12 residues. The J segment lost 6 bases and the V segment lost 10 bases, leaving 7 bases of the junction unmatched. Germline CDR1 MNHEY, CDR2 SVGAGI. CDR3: CATSLTGDGYTF. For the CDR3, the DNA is TGTGCCACCTCGTTGACAGGGGATGGCTACACCTTC.

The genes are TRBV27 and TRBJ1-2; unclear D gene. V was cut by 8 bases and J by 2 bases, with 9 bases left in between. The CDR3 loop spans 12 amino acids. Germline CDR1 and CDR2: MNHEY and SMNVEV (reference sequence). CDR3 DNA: TGTGCCAGCGGTCACAGCAACTATGGCTACACCTTC. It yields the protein CASGHSNYGYTF.

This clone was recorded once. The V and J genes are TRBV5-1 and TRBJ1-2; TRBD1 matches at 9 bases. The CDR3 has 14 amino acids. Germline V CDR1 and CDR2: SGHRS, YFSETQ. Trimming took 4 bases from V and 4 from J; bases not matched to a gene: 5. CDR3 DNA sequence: TGCGCCAGCAGCCCGGGACAGGGTAGCTATGGCTACACCTTC. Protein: CASSPGQGSYGYTF.

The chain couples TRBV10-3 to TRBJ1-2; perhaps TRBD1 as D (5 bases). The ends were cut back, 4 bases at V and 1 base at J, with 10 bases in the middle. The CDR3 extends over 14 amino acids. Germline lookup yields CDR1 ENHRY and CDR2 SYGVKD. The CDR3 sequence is CAISVGGGNYGYTF. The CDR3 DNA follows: TGTGCCATCAGTGTCGGGGGGGGTAACTATGGCTACACCTTC.

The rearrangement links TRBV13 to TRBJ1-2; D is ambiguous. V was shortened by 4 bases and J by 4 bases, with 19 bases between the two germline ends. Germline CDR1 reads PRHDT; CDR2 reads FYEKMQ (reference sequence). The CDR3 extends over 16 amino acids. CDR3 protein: CASSSGWSRRGYGYTF. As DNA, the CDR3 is TGTGCCAGCAGCTCGGGTTGGAGCCGTAGAGGCTATGGCTACACCTTC.

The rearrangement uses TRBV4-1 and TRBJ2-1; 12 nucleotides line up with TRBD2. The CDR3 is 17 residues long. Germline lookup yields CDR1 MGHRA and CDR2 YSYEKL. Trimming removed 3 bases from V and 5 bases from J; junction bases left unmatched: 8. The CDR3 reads CASSHETGLAGNNEQFF. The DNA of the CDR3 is TGCGCCAGCAGCCACGAGACGGGACTAGCGGGTAACAATGAGCAGTTCTTC.

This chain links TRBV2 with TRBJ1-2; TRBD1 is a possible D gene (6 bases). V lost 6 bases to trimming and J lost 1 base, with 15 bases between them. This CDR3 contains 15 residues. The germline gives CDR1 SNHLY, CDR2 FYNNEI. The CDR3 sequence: CASRDRQADNYGYTF. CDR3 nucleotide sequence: TGTGCCAGCAGGGACCGACAGGCCGATAACTATGGCTACACCTTC.

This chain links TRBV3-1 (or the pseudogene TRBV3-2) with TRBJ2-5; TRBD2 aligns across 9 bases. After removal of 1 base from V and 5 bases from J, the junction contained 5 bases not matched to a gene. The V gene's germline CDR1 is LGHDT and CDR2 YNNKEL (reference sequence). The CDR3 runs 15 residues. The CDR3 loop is CASSQAAGGRETQYF. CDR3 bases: TGTGCCAGCAGCCAAGCCGCGGGAGGGCGGGAGACCCAGTACTTC.

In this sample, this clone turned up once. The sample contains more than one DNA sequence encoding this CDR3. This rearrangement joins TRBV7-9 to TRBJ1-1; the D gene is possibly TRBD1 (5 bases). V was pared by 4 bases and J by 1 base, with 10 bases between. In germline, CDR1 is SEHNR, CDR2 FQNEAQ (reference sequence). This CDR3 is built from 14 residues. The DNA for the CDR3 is TGTGCCAGCAGCTCCCTCGGGGGGAACACTGAAGCTTTCTTT. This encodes CASSSLGGNTEAFF. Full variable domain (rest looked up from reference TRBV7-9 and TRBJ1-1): DTGVSQNPRHKITKRGQNVTFRCDPISEHNRLYWYRQTLGQGPEFLTYFQNEAQLEKSRLLSDRFSAERPKGSFSTLEIQRTEQGDSAMYLCASSSLGGNTEAFFGQGTRLTVV.

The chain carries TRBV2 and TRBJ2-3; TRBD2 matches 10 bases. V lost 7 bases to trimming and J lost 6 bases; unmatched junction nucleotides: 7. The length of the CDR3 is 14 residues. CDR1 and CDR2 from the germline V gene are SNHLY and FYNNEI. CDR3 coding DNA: TGTGCCAGCAACCAGCGGGGGGGCTCCGATACGCAGTATTTT. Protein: CASNQRGGSDTQYF.

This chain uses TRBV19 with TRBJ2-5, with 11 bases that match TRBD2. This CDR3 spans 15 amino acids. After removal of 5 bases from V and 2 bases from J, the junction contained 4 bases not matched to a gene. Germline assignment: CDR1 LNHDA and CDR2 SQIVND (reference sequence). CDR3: CASSAGLAEQETQYF. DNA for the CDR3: TGTGCCAGTAGTGCGGGACTAGCGGAACAAGAGACCCAGTACTTC.

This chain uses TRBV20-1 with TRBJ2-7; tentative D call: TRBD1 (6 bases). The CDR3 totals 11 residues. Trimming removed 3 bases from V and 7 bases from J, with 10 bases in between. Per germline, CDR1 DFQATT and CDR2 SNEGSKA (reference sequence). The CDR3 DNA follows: TGCAGTGCTAGGGGGGCAGGAGAGCAGTACTTC. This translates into CSARGAGEQYF.

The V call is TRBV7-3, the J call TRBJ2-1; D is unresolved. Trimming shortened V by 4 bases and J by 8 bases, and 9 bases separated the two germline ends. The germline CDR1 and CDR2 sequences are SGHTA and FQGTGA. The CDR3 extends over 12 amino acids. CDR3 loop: CASSSSQDEQFF. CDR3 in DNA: TGTGCCAGCAGCTCCAGTCAGGATGAGCAGTTCTTC.

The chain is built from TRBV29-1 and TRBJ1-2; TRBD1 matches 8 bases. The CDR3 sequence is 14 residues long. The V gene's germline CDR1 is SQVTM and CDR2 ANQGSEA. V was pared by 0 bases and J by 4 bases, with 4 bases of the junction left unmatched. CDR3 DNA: TGCAGCGTTGAAGAAACAGGGGGGATCTATGGCTACACCTTC. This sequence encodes CSVEETGGIYGYTF.

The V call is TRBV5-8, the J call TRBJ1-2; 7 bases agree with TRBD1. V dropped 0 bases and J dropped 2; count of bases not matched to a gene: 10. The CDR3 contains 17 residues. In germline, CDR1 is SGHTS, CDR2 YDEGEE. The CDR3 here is CASSLAIPGQRNYGYTF. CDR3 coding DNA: TGTGCCAGCAGCTTGGCCATTCCGGGACAGAGAAACTATGGCTACACCTTC.

DNA for the CDR3: TGTGCCAGTAGTAAAAGGGGGCGCGGGGAGGATACGCAGTATTTT. As protein: CASSKRGRGEDTQYF. The chain uses TRBV19 and TRBJ2-3, with D possibly matching TRBD1 (7 bases). In germline, CDR1 is LNHDA, CDR2 SQIVND (reference sequence). V gave up 4 bases and J gave up 6 bases, with 17 bases separating them. The CDR3 runs 15 residues.

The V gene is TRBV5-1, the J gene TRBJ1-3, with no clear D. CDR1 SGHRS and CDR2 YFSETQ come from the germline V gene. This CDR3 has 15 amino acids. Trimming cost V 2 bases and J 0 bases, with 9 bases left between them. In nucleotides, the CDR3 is TGCGCCAGCAGCTTCGGCGGCAACTCTGGAAACACCATATATTTT. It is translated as CASSFGGNSGNTIYF.

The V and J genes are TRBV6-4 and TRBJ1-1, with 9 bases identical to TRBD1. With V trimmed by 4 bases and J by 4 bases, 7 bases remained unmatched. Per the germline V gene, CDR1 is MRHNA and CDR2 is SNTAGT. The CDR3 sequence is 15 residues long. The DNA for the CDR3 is TGTGCCAGCAGTGCAGTAACAGGGGGCTTCACTGAAGCTTTCTTT. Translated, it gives CASSAVTGGFTEAFF.

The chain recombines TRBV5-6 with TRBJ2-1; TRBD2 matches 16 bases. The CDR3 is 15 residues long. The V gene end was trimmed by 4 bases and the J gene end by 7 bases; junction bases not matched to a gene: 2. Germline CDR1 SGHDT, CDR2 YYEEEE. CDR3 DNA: TGTGCCAGCAGCACGGGACTAGCGGGAGGGAATGAGCAGTTCTTC. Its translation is CASSTGLAGGNEQFF. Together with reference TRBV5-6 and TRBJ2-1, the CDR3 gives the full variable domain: DAGVTQSPTHLIKTRGQQVTLRCSPKSGHDTVSWYQQALGQGPQFIFQYYEEEERQRGNFPDRFSGHQFPNYSSELNVNALLLGDSALYLCASSTGLAGGNEQFFGPGTRLTVL.

The CDR3 is CASAGGTGTGAYNEQFF. Written as DNA, the CDR3 is TGTGCTAGTGCCGGAGGTACCGGGACAGGGGCGTACAATGAGCAGTTCTTC. The chain has TRBV12-5 and TRBJ2-1, with TRBD1 matching over 10 bases. Germline V CDR1 and CDR2: LGHNT, FRNRAP. V shed 7 bases, J shed 4 bases, and the junction held 13 bases outside the gene matches. The CDR3 extends over 17 amino acids.

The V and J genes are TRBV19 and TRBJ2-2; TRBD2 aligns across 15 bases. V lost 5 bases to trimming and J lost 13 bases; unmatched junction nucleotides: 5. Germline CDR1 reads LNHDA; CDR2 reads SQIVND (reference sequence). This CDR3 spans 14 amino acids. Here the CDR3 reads CASSLPGLAGGLFF. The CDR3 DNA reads TGTGCCAGTAGTCTCCCGGGACTAGCGGGAGGGCTGTTTTTT.

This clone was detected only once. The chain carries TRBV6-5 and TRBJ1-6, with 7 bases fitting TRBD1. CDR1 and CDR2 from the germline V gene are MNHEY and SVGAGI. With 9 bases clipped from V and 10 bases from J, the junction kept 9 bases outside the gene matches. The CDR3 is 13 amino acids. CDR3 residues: CASNRGTGSPLHF. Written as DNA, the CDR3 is TGTGCCAGTAACAGGGGAACAGGGTCACCCCTCCACTTT.

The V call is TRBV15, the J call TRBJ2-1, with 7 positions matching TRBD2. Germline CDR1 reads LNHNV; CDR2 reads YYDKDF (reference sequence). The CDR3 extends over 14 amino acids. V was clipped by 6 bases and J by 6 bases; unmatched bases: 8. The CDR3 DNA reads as TGTGCCACCAGTCTGGGAGGGACCACCAATGAGCAGTTCTTC. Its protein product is CATSLGGTTNEQFF.

CDR3 sequence (DNA): TGTGCCAGCAGCTCCATGACAGTAGGAGGGGAGCTGTTTTTT. It codes for CASSSMTVGGELFF. The chain has TRBV5-8 and TRBJ2-2; a possible D gene is TRBD1 (5 bases). Germline assignment: CDR1 SGHTS and CDR2 YDEGEE. Trimming pared 3 bases from V and 8 bases from J, leaving 14 bases between. The CDR3 sequence is 14 residues long.